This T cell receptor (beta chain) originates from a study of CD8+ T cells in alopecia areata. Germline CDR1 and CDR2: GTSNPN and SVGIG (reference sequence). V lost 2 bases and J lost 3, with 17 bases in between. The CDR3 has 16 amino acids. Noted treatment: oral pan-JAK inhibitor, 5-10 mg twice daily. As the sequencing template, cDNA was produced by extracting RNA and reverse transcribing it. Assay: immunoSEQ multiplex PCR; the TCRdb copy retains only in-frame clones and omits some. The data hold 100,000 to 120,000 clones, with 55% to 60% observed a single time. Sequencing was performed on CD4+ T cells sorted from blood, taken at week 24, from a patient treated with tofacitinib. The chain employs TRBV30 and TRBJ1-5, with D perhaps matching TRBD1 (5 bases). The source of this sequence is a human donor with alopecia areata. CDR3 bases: TGTGCCTGGAGTCCCTTGGGGCGGGCGGACAATCAGCCCCAGCATTTT. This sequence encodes CAWSPLGRADNQPQHF. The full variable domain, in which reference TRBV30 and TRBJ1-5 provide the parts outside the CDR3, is SQTIHQWPATLVQPVGSPLSLECTVEGTSNPNLYWYRQAAGRGLQLLFYSVGIGQISSEVPQNLSASRPQDRQFILSSKKLLLSDSGFYLCAWSPLGRADNQPQHFGDGTRLSIL.